This is a list of T cell receptor beta chains from one sample in a study of T cells in Graves' hyperthyroidism and ophthalmopathy. MiXCR, applied by TCRdb to the multiplex PCR reads, yields one record per CDR3 protein. The table shows approximately 210,000 distinct CDR3 sequences, with 17% occurring only once. Sequences were obtained from blood. The receptor source for this set is a man aged 50 to 60 with Graves' hyperthyroidism. Each CDR3 is given with its conserved first and last residue. Fields, in order: D gene, J gene, V gene, clone size, CDR3 DNA, CDR3 protein. A D gene is named only where the DNA matches it firmly. Part of the rows lack a size; the others show once, few, many or a class for expanded clones.

- TRBJ2-1 TRBV27 - TGTGCCAGCGCTAGCCGGACCCGCTCCTACAATGAGCAGTTCTTC CASASRTRSYNEQFF
- TRBJ2-5 TRBV7-9 many TGTGCCAGCAGCTATTGGACAAGCCGAACGGAGACCCAGTACTTC CASSYWTSRTETQYF
TRBD2 TRBJ2-7 TRBV7-9 few TGTGCCAGCAGCTTAGCACTAGCGGGAGGGAACGAGCAGTACTTC CASSLALAGGNEQYF
TRBD2 TRBJ2-3 TRBV7-9 - TGTGCCAGCAGCCCCCCTAGCGGCCCCACAGATACGCAGTATTTT CASSPPSGPTDTQYF
TRBD2 TRBJ2-1 TRBV27 - TGTGCCAGCAGTCCGGGGACTAGCGGGAGTCGAAATGAGCAGTTCTTC CASSPGTSGSRNEQFF
- TRBJ2-7 TRBV19 many TGTGCCAGTAGTGCAGGGCTGGCCTACGAGCAGTACTTC CASSAGLAYEQYF
- TRBJ2-7 TRBV7-9 - TGTGCCAGCAACTTACCCGGGGCAGGAGGCGAGCAGTACTTC CASNLPGAGGEQYF
- TRBJ1-4 TRBV27 - TGTGCCAGCAGCATGCAGGGTAATGAAAAACTGTTTTTT CASSMQGNEKLFF
TRBD2 TRBJ2-7 TRBV20-1 many TGCAGTGCTAAGGGACTAGCGGGGGCCTACGAGCAGTACTTC CSAKGLAGAYEQYF
TRBD2 TRBJ2-3 TRBV5-1 - TGCGCCAGCAGCTCTGTGGGAGGGGGCACAGATACGCAGTATTTT CASSSVGGGTDTQYF
TRBD2 TRBJ2-2 TRBV30 many TGTGCCTGGAGTGTAATAGCGGGAAGCACCGGGGAGCTGTTTTTT CAWSVIAGSTGELFF
TRBD2 TRBJ2-4 TRBV7-8 - TGTGCCAGCAGCGTCTCTAGCGGGAGGAAAAACATTCAGTACTTC CASSVSSGRKNIQYF
TRBD1 TRBJ2-7 TRBV10-1 - TGCGCCAGCAGTGATCACGGGACAGGGGCGTACGAGCAGTACTTC CASSDHGTGAYEQYF
- TRBJ2-1 TRBV5-4 once TGTGCCAGCAGCCGATGGGGGTCTTCCAATGAGCAGTTCTTC CASSRWGSSNEQFF
TRBD2 TRBJ2-5 TRBV12-3/TRBV12-4 - TGTGCCAGCAGTTTAGGATTGACTAGCGGGAGGGGAGAGACCCAGTACTTC CASSLGLTSGRGETQYF
- TRBJ2-5 TRBV9 - TGTGCCAGCAGCCCCTACCCTACTACGTCAGGGACCCAGTACTTC CASSPYPTTSGTQYF
- TRBJ2-5 TRBV19 - TGTGCCAGTAGTAAGACAGGCCTTCGGGAGACCCAGTACTTC CASSKTGLRETQYF
TRBD2 TRBJ2-3 TRBV24-1 - TGTGCCACTTCATCAACGACTAGCGGGAGCCCAGATACGCAGTATTTT CATSSTTSGSPDTQYF
- TRBJ2-3 TRBV3-1 many TGTGCCAGCAGCCAAGATTACGCTGAACACACAGATACGCAGTATTTT CASSQDYAEHTDTQYF
TRBD2 TRBJ2-3 TRBV9 - TGTGCCAGCAGCCTCACAGGACTAGCGGGAGTCACAGATACGCAGTATTTT CASSLTGLAGVTDTQYF
TRBD1 TRBJ1-1 TRBV7-8 - TGTGCCAGCAGCTTCGGCTCTTTAGGGGGCGCGGGTGAAGCTTTCTTT CASSFGSLGGAGEAFF
TRBD1 TRBJ1-1 TRBV6-5 - TGTGCCAGCAGTTACCTCAACCCGGGACAGGGGAACACTGAAGCTTTCTTT CASSYLNPGQGNTEAFF
- TRBJ1-1 TRBV7-3 many TGTGCCAGCAGTCAGGACCCGAACACTGAAGCTTTCTTT CASSQDPNTEAFF